The clone carrying this TCR beta chain has more than one count but fewer than ten. This sample was included in a study of shared clonotypes between healthy human individuals. The overall study: CD4 naive cells filled three plates per donor, CD4 memory three, CD8 naive two and CD8 memory one.

Produced via immunoSEQ multiplex PCR; TCRdb's table is partial and in-frame only. This table holds about 680,000 clones, about 91% found once. Naive CD8 isolation took CD45RO-negative cells positively selected for CCR7 and excluded terminally differentiated effector memory CD45RA+ cells. The germline CDR1 and CDR2 sequences are MNHEY and SMNVEV (reference sequence). This CDR3 region has 15 residues. J gave up 7 bases and V 6 bases, and 6 bases lay outside the gene matches. Source material: naive CD8+ T cells sorted from blood. The sequence was obtained from a man aged 25-45 years in good health. The chain combines TRBV27 with TRBJ2-1, with TRBD2 matching over 13 bases. The CDR3 DNA follows: TGTGCCAGCAGACTGACTAGCGGGAGGCAGAATGAGCAGTTCTTC. This encodes CASRLTSGRQNEQFF.